This paragraph reports one T cell receptor (beta chain). Its specificity is not known. This sample is part of a study of cytomegalovirus exposure and HLA in healthy donors. Study-wide findings and caveats: Presence/absence analyses rested on an assumption that sequencing depth was roughly uniform across donors. A missense variant in DCLRE1C was later tied to TCR beta V- and J-gene trimming. The records held CMV serostatus as the only immune exposure information.

Amplification used 60 Vbeta primers and 13 Jbeta primers. Per the original methods: A later analysis tallied approximately 80 million unique TCR beta chains, some 10 million of them shared. The protocol was immunoSEQ multiplex PCR, while the TCRdb copy is restricted to in-frame clones and leaves out a portion. V and J calls and clone size follow that table, whereas D and trimming were derived from the DNA. The table includes some 140,000 clones, 70% to 80% detected once. Material: PBMCs. This clonotype was sampled from a man aged 30-40 years in good health and CMV-seronegative.

Here the CDR3 DNA reads TGTGCCTGGAGTCCAATAGCGGAGACCCAGTACTTC. It is translated as CAWSPIAETQYF. This chain connects TRBV30 to TRBJ2-5; D is perhaps TRBD2 (5 bases). The length of the CDR3 is 12 residues. Germline CDR1 reads GTSNPN; CDR2 reads SVGIG (reference sequence). Trimming stripped 2 bases from V and 5 bases from J, with 9 bases between.